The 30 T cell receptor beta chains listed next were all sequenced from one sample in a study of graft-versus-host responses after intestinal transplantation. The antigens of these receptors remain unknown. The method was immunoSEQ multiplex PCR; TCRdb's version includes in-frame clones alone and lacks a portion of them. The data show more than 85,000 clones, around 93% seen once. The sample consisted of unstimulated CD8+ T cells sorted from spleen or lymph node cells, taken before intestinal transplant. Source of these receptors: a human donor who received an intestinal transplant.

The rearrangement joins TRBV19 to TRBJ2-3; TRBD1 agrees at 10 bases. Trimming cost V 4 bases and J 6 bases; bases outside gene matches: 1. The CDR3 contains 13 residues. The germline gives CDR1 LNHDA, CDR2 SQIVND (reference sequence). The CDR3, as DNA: TGTGCCAGTAGTAGACAGGGGGCGGATACGCAGTATTTT. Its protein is CASSRQGADTQYF.

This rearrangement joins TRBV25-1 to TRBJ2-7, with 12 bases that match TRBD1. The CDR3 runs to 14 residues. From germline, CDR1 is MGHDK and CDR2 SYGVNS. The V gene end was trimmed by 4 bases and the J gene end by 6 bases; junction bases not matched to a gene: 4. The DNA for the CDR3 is TGTGCCAGCAGTGGAGGGACAGGGGGCCTCGAGCAGTACTTC. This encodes CASSGGTGGLEQYF.

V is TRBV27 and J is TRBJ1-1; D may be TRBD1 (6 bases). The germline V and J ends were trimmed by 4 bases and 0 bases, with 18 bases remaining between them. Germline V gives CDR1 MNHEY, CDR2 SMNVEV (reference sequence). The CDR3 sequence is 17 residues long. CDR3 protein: CASSSIGGGSMNTEAFF. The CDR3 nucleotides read TGTGCCAGCAGTTCGATAGGGGGAGGGAGCATGAACACTGAAGCTTTCTTT.

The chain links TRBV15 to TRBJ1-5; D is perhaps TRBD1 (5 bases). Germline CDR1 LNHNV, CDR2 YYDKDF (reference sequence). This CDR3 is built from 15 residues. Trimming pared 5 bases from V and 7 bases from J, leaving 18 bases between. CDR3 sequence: CATSARQQGNQPQHF. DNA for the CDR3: TGTGCCACCAGCGCCCGGCAGCAGGGTAACCAGCCCCAGCATTTT.

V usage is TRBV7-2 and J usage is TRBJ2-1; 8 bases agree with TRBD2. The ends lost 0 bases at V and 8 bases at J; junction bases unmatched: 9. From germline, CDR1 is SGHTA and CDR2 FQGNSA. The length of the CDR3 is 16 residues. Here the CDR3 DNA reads TGTGCCAGCAGCTTAGCGGGACTAGGGTCGGTCGATGAGCAGTTCTTC. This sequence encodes CASSLAGLGSVDEQFF.

The CDR3 is CASSSSGTDTQYF. CDR3 DNA: TGTGCCAGCAGTTCAAGCGGGACAGATACGCAGTATTTT. The chain couples TRBV27 to TRBJ2-3; maybe TRBD2 (6 bases). Germline V CDR1 and CDR2: MNHEY, SMNVEV (reference sequence). The CDR3 sequence is 13 residues long. The ends were cut back, 4 bases at V and 3 bases at J, with 8 bases in the middle.

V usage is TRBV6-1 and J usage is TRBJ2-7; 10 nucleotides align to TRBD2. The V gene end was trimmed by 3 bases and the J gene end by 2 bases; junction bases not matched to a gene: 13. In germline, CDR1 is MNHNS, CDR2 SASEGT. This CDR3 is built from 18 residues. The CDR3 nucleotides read TGTGCCAGCAGTGAGGGTACTAGCGGGAACGATCTTGCCTACGAGCAGTACTTC. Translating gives CASSEGTSGNDLAYEQYF.

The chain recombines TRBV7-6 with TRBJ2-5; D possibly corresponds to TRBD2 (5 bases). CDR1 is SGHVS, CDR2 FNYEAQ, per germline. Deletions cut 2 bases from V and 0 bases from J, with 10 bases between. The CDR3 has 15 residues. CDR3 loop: CASSLLASHQETQYF. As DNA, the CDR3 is TGTGCCAGCAGCTTACTCGCTAGCCACCAAGAGACCCAGTACTTC.

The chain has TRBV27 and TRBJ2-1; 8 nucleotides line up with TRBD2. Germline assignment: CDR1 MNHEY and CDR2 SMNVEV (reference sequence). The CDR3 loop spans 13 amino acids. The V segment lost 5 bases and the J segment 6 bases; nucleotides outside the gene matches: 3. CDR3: CASSPGGTNEQFF. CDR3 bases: TGTGCCAGCAGTCCGGGGGGGACCAATGAGCAGTTCTTC.

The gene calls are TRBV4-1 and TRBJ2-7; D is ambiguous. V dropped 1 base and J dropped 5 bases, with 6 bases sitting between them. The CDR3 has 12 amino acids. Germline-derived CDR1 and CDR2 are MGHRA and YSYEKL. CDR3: CASSQVPDEQYF. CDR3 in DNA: TGCGCCAGCAGCCAAGTTCCCGACGAGCAGTACTTC.

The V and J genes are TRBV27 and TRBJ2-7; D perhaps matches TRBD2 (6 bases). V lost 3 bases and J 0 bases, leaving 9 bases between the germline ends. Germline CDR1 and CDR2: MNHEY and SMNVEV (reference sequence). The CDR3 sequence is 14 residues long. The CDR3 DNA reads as TGTGCCAGCAGTTTGGAGGGAACCTCCTACGAGCAGTACTTC. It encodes CASSLEGTSYEQYF.

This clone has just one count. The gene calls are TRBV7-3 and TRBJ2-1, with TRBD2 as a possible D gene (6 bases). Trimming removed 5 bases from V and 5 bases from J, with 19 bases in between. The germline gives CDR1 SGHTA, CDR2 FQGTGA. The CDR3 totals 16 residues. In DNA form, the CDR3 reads TGTGCCAGCAGCCCCTCGTCGGTAGCGGACCACAATGAGCAGTTCTTC. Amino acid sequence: CASSPSSVADHNEQFF.

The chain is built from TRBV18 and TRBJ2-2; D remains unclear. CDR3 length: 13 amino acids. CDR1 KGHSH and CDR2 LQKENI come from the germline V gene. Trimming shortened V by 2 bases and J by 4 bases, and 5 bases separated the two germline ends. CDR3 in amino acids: CASSPLGTGELFF. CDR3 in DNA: TGTGCCAGCTCACCATTAGGCACCGGGGAGCTGTTTTTT.

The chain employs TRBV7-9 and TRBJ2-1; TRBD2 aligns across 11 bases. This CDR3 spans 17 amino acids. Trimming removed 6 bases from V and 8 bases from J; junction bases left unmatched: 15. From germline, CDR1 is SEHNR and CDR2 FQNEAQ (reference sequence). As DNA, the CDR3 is TGTGCCAGCAGGCCACGGGGTAGCGGGAGGGCCGGGGATGAGCAGTTCTTC. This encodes CASRPRGSGRAGDEQFF.

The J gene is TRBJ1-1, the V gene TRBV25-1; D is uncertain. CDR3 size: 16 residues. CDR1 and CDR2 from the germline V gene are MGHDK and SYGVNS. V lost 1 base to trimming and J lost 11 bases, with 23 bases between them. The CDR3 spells CASSEFGNEDGRLAFF. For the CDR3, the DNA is TGTGCCAGCAGTGAATTTGGTAACGAAGACGGGCGACTGGCTTTCTTT.

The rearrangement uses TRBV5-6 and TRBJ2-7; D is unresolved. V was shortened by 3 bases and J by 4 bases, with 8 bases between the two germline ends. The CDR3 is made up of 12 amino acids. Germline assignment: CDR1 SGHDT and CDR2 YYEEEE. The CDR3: CASSYGTYEQYF. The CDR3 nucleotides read TGTGCCAGCAGCTACGGCACTTACGAGCAGTACTTC. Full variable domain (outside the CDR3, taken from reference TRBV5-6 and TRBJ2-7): DAGVTQSPTHLIKTRGQQVTLRCSPKSGHDTVSWYQQALGQGPQFIFQYYEEEERQRGNFPDRFSGHQFPNYSSELNVNALLLGDSALYLCASSYGTYEQYFGPGTRLTVT.

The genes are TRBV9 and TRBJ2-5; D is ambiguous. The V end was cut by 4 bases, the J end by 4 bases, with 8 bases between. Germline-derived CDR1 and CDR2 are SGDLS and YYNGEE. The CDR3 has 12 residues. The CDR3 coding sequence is TGTGCCAGCAGCCAATTGGGAGAGACCCAGTACTTC. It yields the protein CASSQLGETQYF.

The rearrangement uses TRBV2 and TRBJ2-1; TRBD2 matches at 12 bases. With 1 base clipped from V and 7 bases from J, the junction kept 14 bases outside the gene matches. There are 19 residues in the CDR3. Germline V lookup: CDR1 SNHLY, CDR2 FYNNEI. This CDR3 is CASSEDALPLAGGWNEQFF. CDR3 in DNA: TGTGCCAGCAGTGAAGATGCCCTCCCTCTAGCGGGAGGGTGGAATGAGCAGTTCTTC.

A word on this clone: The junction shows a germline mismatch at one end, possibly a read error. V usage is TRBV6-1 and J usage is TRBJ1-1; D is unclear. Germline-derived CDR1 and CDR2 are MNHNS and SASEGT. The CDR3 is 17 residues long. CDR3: CASGEDPLRYFLTEAFF. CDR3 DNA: TGTGCCAGCGGTGAAGACCCCCTCAGGTATTTTTTGACTGAAGCTTTCTTT.

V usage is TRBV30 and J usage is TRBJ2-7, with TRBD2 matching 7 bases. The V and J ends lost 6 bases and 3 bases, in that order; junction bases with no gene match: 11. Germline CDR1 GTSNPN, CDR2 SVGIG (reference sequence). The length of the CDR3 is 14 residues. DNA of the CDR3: TGTGCCTGTCTCCCTTGGGCGGGGGACTACGAGCAGTACTTC. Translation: CACLPWAGDYEQYF.

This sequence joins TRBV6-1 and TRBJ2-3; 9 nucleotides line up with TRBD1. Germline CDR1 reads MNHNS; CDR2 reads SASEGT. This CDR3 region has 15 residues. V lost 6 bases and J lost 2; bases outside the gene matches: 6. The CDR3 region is CASRFRDRATDTQYF. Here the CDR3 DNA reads TGTGCCAGCAGATTCCGGGACAGGGCCACAGATACGCAGTATTTT.

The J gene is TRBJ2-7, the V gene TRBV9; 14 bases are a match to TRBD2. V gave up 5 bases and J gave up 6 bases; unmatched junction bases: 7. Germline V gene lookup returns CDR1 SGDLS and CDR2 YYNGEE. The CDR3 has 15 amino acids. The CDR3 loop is CASSGPGLAGGEQYF. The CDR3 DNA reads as TGTGCCAGCAGTGGGCCCGGACTAGCGGGAGGCGAGCAGTACTTC.

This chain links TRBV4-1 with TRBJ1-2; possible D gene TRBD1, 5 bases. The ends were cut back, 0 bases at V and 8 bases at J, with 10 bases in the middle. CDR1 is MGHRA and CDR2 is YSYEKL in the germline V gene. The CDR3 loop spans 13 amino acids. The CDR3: CASSQESGTGYTF. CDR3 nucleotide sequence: TGCGCCAGCAGCCAAGAGTCAGGGACCGGCTACACCTTC.

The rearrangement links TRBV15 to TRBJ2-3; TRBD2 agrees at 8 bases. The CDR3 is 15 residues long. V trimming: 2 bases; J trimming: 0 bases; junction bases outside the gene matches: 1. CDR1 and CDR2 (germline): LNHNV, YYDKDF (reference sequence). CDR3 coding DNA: TGTGCCACCAGCAGATCTAGCGGGAGCACAGATACGCAGTATTTT. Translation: CATSRSSGSTDTQYF.

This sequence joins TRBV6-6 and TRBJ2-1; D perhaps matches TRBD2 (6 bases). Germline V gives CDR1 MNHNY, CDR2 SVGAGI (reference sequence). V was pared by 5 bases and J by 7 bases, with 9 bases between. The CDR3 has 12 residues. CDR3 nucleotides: TGTGCCAGCAGTCGACTAGTGAATGAGCAGTTCTTC. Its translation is CASSRLVNEQFF.

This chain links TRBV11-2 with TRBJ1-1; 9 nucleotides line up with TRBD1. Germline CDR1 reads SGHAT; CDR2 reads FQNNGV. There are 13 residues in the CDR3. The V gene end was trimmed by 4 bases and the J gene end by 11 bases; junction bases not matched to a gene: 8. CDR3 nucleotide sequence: TGTGCCAGCAGCTCACAGGGGGCGCGGCGGGCTTTCTTT. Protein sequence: CASSSQGARRAFF.

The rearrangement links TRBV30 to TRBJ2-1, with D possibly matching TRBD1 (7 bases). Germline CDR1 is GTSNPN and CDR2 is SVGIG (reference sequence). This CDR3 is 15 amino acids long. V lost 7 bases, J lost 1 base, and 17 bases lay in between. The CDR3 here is CASEGAVPSYNEQFF. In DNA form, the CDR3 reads TGTGCCTCGGAGGGGGCCGTTCCTTCCTACAATGAGCAGTTCTTC.

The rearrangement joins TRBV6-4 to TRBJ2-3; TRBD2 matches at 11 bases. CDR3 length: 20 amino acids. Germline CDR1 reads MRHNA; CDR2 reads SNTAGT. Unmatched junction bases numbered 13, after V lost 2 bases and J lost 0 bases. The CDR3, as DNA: TGTGCCAGCAGTGACATCTTAGCGGGAGGGCACCCAAATAGCACAGATACGCAGTATTTT. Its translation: CASSDILAGGHPNSTDTQYF.

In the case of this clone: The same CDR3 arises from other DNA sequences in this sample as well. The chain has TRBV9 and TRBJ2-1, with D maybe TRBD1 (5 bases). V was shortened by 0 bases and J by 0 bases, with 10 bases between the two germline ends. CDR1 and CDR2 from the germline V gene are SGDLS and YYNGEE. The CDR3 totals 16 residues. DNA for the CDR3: TGTGCCAGCAGCGTAGTGGGGCGGAGCTCCTACAATGAGCAGTTCTTC. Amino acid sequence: CASSVVGRSSYNEQFF.

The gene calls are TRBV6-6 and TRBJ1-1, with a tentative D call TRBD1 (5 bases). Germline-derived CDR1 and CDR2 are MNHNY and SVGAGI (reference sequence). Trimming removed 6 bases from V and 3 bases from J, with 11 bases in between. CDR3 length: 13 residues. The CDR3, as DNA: TGTGCCAGCAGGGACATCCTTGACACTGAAGCTTTCTTT. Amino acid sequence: CASRDILDTEAFF.